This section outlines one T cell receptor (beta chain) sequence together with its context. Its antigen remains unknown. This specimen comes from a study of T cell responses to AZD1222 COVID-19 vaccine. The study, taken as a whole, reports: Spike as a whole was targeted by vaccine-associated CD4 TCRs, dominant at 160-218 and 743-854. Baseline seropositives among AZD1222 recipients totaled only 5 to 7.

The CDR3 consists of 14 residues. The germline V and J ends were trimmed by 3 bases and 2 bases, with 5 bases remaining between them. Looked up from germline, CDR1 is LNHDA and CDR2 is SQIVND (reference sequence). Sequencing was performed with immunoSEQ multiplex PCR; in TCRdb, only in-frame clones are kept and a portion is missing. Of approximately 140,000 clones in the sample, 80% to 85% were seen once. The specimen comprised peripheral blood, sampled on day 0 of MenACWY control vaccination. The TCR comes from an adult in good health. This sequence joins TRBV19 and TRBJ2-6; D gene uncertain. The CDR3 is CASSISAGANVLTF. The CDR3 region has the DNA TGTGCCAGTAGTATCTCGGCTGGGGCCAACGTCCTGACTTTC. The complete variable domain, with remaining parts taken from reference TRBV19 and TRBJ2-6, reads DGGITQSPKYLFRKEGQNVTLSCEQNLNHDAMYWYRQDPGQGLRLIYYSQIVNDFQKGDIAEGYSVSREKKESFPLTVTSAQKNPTAFYLCASSISAGANVLTFGAGSRLTVL.